The 9 T cell receptor beta chains listed next were all sequenced from one sample in a study of cytomegalovirus exposure and HLA in healthy donors. The primer mix had 60 Vbeta and 13 Jbeta primers. TCRdb's copy holds only in-frame clones and misses some; the assay was immunoSEQ multiplex PCR. Of approximately 84,000 clones listed, 74% are singletons. The material sequenced was PBMCs. The receptors stem from a man aged 40-49 years in good health and CMV-seropositive.

This clone appeared a single time. The gene calls are TRBV5-1 and TRBJ2-3; 8 bases align to TRBD2. Germline V CDR1 and CDR2: SGHRS, YFSETQ. The J segment lost 1 base and the V segment lost 0 bases, leaving 1 base of the junction unmatched. CDR3 length: 15 residues. The CDR3 protein is CASSLGAGGTDTQYF. The DNA for the CDR3 is TGCGCCAGCAGCTTGGGAGCGGGGGGCACAGATACGCAGTATTTT.

Only a few counts were recorded for this clone. This chain links TRBV4-3 with TRBJ1-1; TRBD1 might be the D (5 bases). The germline V gene has CDR1 LGHNA and CDR2 YSLEER. CDR3 size: 13 residues. V lost 0 bases to trimming and J lost 8 bases, with 10 bases between them. CDR3 amino acids: CASSQEKGLEAFF. The CDR3 DNA sequence: TGCGCCAGCAGCCAAGAGAAGGGACTCGAAGCTTTCTTT.

For the CDR3, the DNA is TGTGCCAGCAGCTCTGGACAGGGGAAAAGAACAGATACGCAGTATTTT. It translates to CASSSGQGKRTDTQYF. V usage is TRBV7-2 and J usage is TRBJ2-3, with 9 bases lining up with TRBD1. Germline V gives CDR1 SGHTA, CDR2 FQGNSA. The V segment lost 4 bases and the J segment 3 bases; nucleotides outside the gene matches: 8. This CDR3 comprises 16 residues.

This clone appeared many times. The genes are TRBV6-1 and TRBJ1-5; possible D gene TRBD1, 5 bases. Per germline, CDR1 MNHNS and CDR2 SASEGT. Between the trimmed V and J ends, which lost 4 bases and 8 bases, there was a span of 12 bases. The CDR3 has 13 amino acids. In DNA, the CDR3 is TGTGCCAGCAGTGTGTACTGGGGGGAGCCCCAGCATTTT. It is translated as CASSVYWGEPQHF.

The chain is built from TRBV21-1 and TRBJ1-1; the DNA was not used to check the table's D call, TRBD1. TRBV21-1 is classified as a pseudogene. This CDR3 region has 18 residues. The CDR3 region is CASSIVRQGAFLCTEAFF. The CDR3 nucleotides read TGTGCCAGCAGCATAGTTAGACAGGGGGCTTTTTTGTGCACTGAAGCTTTCTTT.

The rearrangement links TRBV13 to TRBJ1-2; D ambiguous. The V gene's germline CDR1 is PRHDT and CDR2 FYEKMQ (reference sequence). V lost 0 bases to trimming and J lost 6 bases, with 11 bases between them. The CDR3 is made up of 14 amino acids. The CDR3 here is CASSLGLVTDGYTF. CDR3 nucleotides: TGTGCCAGCAGCTTAGGTCTAGTAACGGATGGCTACACCTTC.

This sequence joins TRBV30 and TRBJ2-1, with 9 bases identical to TRBD2. Germline CDR1 reads GTSNPN; CDR2 reads SVGIG (reference sequence). CDR3 size: 16 residues. V was clipped by 3 bases and J by 5 bases; unmatched bases: 11. The CDR3: CAWSGRSGGYHNEQFF. CDR3 bases: TGTGCCTGGAGCGGCCGTAGCGGGGGTTACCACAATGAGCAGTTCTTC.

The rearrangement links TRBV18 to TRBJ2-5, with D unclear. The germline V gene has CDR1 KGHSH and CDR2 LQKENI. The CDR3 runs 13 residues. Trimming took 6 bases from V and 4 from J, leaving 12 bases between them. CDR3 in DNA: TGTGCCAGCTCCCTCGGAGAAGCAGAGACCCAGTACTTC. Its translation: CASSLGEAETQYF.

V usage is TRBV9 and J usage is TRBJ1-5; 7 bases align to TRBD1. V shed 0 bases and J 7 bases; nucleotides not matched to a gene: 4. The germline CDR1 and CDR2 sequences are SGDLS and YYNGEE. The length of the CDR3 is 14 residues. DNA for the CDR3: TGTGCCAGCAGCGTAGAGGGCAGGGGGCAGCCCCAGCATTTT. As protein: CASSVEGRGQPQHF. Looking up the rest from reference TRBV9 and TRBJ1-5 gives the full variable domain: DSGVTQTPKHLITATGQRVTLRCSPRSGDLSVYWYQQSLDQGLQFLIQYYNGEERAKGNILERFSAQQFPDLHSELNLSSLELGDSALYFCASSVEGRGQPQHFGDGTRLSIL.